These T cell receptor beta chains were read from a single sample in a study of T cells in Graves' hyperthyroidism and ophthalmopathy. Using its own MiXCR run on the multiplex PCR reads, TCRdb lists one record per CDR3 protein. The table includes about 250,000 distinct CDR3 sequences, 13% to 15% detected once. The specimen was blood. The origin of the receptors is a woman aged 50 to 60 with Graves' hyperthyroidism that later progressed to Graves' ophthalmopathy. Each CDR3 is given with its conserved first and last residue. D genes are given only for firm matches. Rows may omit the clone size; those that give it use once, few, many or a size class.

>NA|many|TRBJ2-1|TRBV2
CASIGHAGPGVEQFF
TGTGCCAGCATTGGCCATGCGGGCCCCGGCGTTGAGCAGTTCTTC
>NA|many|TRBJ2-7|TRBV28
CASSFYTGSYEQYF
TGTGCCAGCAGTTTCTATACAGGGTCTTACGAGCAGTACTTC
>NA|NA|TRBJ2-5|TRBV19
CASSGTAISRETQYF
TGTGCCAGTAGCGGGACGGCGATTTCCAGAGAGACCCAGTACTTC
>NA|NA|TRBJ2-7|TRBV20-1
CSARANHGPTYEQYF
TGCAGTGCTAGAGCCAACCACGGACCGACCTACGAGCAGTACTTC
>NA|many|TRBJ2-5|TRBV12-3/TRBV12-4
CASSDTTGGETQYF
TGTGCCAGCAGTGACACGACAGGCGGGGAGACCCAGTACTTC
>NA|many|TRBJ2-4|TRBV7-9
CASSSPNRDAKNIQYF
TGTGCCAGCAGCTCCCCCAACAGGGACGCCAAAAACATTCAGTACTTC
>NA|many|TRBJ1-1|TRBV10-3
CAISLDGGNTEAFF
TGTGCCATCAGTCTAGACGGGGGGAACACTGAAGCTTTCTTT
>TRBD1|many|TRBJ1-2|TRBV20-1
CSARGQGDYIGYGYTF
TGCAGTGCTAGAGGGCAGGGGGATTACATTGGCTATGGCTACACCTTC
>NA|few|TRBJ1-5|TRBV12-3/TRBV12-4
CASRSGGRHQPQHF
TGTGCCAGCAGGTCCGGGGGTAGGCATCAGCCCCAGCATTTT
>NA|few|TRBJ1-5|TRBV25-1
CASSELGQASNQPQHF
TGTGCCAGCAGTGAGCTTGGCCAGGCCAGCAATCAGCCCCAGCATTTT
>TRBD1|few|TRBJ2-2|TRBV4-1
CASSQDDRGNTGELFF
TGCGCCAGCAGCCAGGATGACAGGGGTAACACCGGGGAGCTGTTTTTT
>NA|many|TRBJ2-7|TRBV29-1
CSVARGRNEQYF
TGCAGCGTTGCGAGGGGAAGGAACGAGCAGTACTTC
>TRBD1|many|TRBJ1-4|TRBV28
CASRQGEANEKLFF
TGTGCCAGCCGCCAGGGGGAAGCTAATGAAAAACTGTTTTTT
>TRBD2|few|TRBJ2-1|TRBV20-1
CSAPDSGRDYNEQFF
TGCAGTGCCCCAGACAGCGGGAGGGACTACAATGAGCAGTTCTTC
>NA|many|TRBJ2-5|TRBV18
CASSLGPEETQYF
TGTGCCAGCTCACTCGGCCCCGAAGAGACCCAGTACTTC
>NA|few|TRBJ2-3|TRBV7-3
CASSPKRGRGRADTQYF
TGTGCCAGCAGCCCAAAGCGGGGACGGGGGCGTGCAGATACGCAGTATTTT
>TRBD1|many|TRBJ1-1|TRBV24-1
CATQTGTGGDTEAFF
TGTGCCACCCAGACCGGGACAGGGGGAGATACTGAAGCTTTCTTT
>NA|many|TRBJ2-7|TRBV7-8
CASSPRGGASYEQYF
TGTGCCAGCAGCCCCAGGGGCGGGGCCTCCTACGAGCAGTACTTC
>TRBD1|many|TRBJ1-1|TRBV18
CASSPGQMNTEAFF
TGTGCCAGCTCACCGGGACAGATGAACACTGAAGCTTTCTTT
>NA|many|TRBJ2-7|TRBV20-1
CSAMARGVEEQYF
TGCAGTGCCATGGCCAGGGGGGTGGAAGAGCAGTACTTC
>NA|many|TRBJ1-5|TRBV12-3/TRBV12-4
CASSPRGGNQPQHF
TGTGCCAGCAGTCCCCGGGGGGGAAATCAGCCCCAGCATTTT
>NA|few|TRBJ1-2|TRBV7-8
CASSSHRDPRYGYTF
TGTGCCAGCAGCTCCCACAGGGATCCTCGCTATGGCTACACCTTC
>TRBD1|many|TRBJ2-3|TRBV24-1
CATSDPLRGRADTQYF
TGTGCCACCAGTGACCCACTCAGGGGGCGTGCAGATACGCAGTATTTT
>NA|many|TRBJ2-2|TRBV6-1
CASSSRTGLHTGELFF
TGTGCCAGCAGTTCGCGAACTGGGCTGCATACCGGGGAGCTGTTTTTT
>NA|many|TRBJ2-3|TRBV7-9
CASSLGPGRKVSDTQYF
TGTGCCAGCAGCTTAGGGCCGGGACGAAAGGTCTCAGATACGCAGTATTTT
>NA|many|TRBJ1-5|TRBV24-1
CATSAGGRIGNQPQHF
TGTGCCACCAGTGCGGGGGGGCGGATTGGCAATCAGCCCCAGCATTTT
>NA|many|TRBJ2-2|TRBV4-1
CASSQGGRELFF
TGCGCCAGCAGCCAAGGGGGGCGGGAGCTGTTTTTT
>TRBD2|few|TRBJ2-3|TRBV3-1
CASSASGGPGGDTQYF
TGTGCCAGCAGCGCGTCGGGAGGGCCGGGGGGAGATACGCAGTATTTT
>NA|many|TRBJ1-5|TRBV20-1
CSARGGGNQPQHF
TGCAGTGCCAGAGGGGGTGGCAATCAGCCCCAGCATTTT
>TRBD1|many|TRBJ2-7|TRBV28
CASSQGTVNYEQYF
TGTGCCAGCAGTCAAGGGACAGTAAACTACGAGCAGTACTTC